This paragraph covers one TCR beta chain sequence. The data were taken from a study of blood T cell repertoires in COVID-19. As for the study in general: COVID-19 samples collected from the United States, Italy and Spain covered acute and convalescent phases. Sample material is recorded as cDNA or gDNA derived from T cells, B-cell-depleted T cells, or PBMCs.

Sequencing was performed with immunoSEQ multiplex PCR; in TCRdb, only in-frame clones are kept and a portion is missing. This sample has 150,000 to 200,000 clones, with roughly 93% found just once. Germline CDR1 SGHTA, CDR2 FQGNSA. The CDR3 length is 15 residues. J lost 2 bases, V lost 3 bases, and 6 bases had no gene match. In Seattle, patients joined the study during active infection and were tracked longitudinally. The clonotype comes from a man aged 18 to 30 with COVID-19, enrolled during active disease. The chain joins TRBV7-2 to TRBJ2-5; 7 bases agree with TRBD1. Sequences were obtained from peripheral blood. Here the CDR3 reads CASSFAGTDQETQYF. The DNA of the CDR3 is TGTGCCAGCAGCTTCGCCGGGACAGATCAAGAGACCCAGTACTTC.